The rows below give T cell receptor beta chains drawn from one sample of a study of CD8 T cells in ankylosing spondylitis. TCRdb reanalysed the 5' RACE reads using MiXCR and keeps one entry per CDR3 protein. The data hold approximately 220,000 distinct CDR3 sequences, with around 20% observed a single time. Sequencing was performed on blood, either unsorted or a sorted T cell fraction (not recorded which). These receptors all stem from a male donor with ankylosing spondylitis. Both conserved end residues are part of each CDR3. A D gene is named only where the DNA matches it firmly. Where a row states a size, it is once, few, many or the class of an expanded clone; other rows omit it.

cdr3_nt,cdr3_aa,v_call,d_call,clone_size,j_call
TGTGCCAGCAGTACAGGGTGGGACTTGGGGACCCAGTACTTC,CASSTGWDLGTQYF,TRBV12-3/TRBV12-4,NA,NA,TRBJ2-5
TGCGCCAGCAGCCAAGACAGGGGTTACAATGAGCAGTTCTTC,CASSQDRGYNEQFF,TRBV4-3,NA,few,TRBJ2-1
TGTGCCAGCAGCAGCGGGGCGGACACAGATACGCAGTATTTT,CASSSGADTDTQYF,TRBV6-4,TRBD2,many,TRBJ2-3
TGTGCCTGGGTGCGGGGGCCTAGGCAGCAGCCCCAGCATTTT,CAWVRGPRQQPQHF,TRBV30,NA,NA,TRBJ1-5
TGTGCCAGCAGTTTCGGCAGTCCCTACGAGCAGTACTTC,CASSFGSPYEQYF,TRBV27,NA,NA,TRBJ2-7
TGTGCCAGCAGCTGGACAGAAAACGAGCAGTACTTC,CASSWTENEQYF,TRBV5-6,NA,few,TRBJ2-7
TGTGCCAGCAGCTCGCATCCCAGGGAGATGAACACTGAAGCTTTCTTT,CASSSHPREMNTEAFF,TRBV7-6,NA,NA,TRBJ1-1
TGTGCCAGCAGTCTACTCGGTCAGCCCCAGCATTTT,CASSLLGQPQHF,TRBV27,NA,few,TRBJ1-5
TGCAGCGTTGGCCTACCCACCGGGGAGCTGTTTTTT,CSVGLPTGELFF,TRBV29-1,NA,few,TRBJ2-2
TGTGCCAGCAGTTTATCAATGGGGGGCGAGGCCCAGTACTTC,CASSLSMGGEAQYF,TRBV12-3/TRBV12-4,NA,many,TRBJ2-5
TGTGCCAGCAGCCAACCGGGACTAGCGGGAGTGGAGGAGCTGTTTTTT,CASSQPGLAGVEELFF,TRBV7-8,TRBD2,NA,TRBJ2-2
TGTGCCAGCAGCCCTACCGGGACAGGGGGGATCTACGAGCAGTACTTC,CASSPTGTGGIYEQYF,TRBV7-3,TRBD1,NA,TRBJ2-7
TGTGCCTGGGGCGCTGGGGCCAACGTCCTGACTTTC,CAWGAGANVLTF,TRBV30,NA,NA,TRBJ2-6
TGTGCCAGCAGTTTAGGTGGGGAGAGTCAGCGGGATACGCAGTATTTT,CASSLGGESQRDTQYF,TRBV12-3/TRBV12-4,NA,many,TRBJ2-3
TGTGCCAGCAGCGAGACCCCAGGGGGAGGCACTGAAGCTTTCTTT,CASSETPGGGTEAFF,TRBV9,TRBD1,NA,TRBJ1-1
TGCGCCAGCAGCTTGGTTGGGGGAGGCACAGATACGCAGTATTTT,CASSLVGGGTDTQYF,TRBV5-1,NA,many,TRBJ2-3
TGTGCCACCATGGGGGGGCCCGATCAGCCCCAGCATTTT,CATMGGPDQPQHF,TRBV24-1,NA,few,TRBJ1-5
TGTGCCAGCAGTCCTTGGGGAGAGGGCACAGATACGCAGTATTTT,CASSPWGEGTDTQYF,TRBV12-3/TRBV12-4,NA,many,TRBJ2-3
TGCAGCGCTGGGGACAGGGACTATGGCTACACCTTC,CSAGDRDYGYTF,TRBV29-1,TRBD1,many,TRBJ1-2
TGTGCCAGCAGCTTTTCCGGCACCGTCTATGGCTACACCTTC,CASSFSGTVYGYTF,TRBV7-9,NA,NA,TRBJ1-2
TGTGCCAGCAGTGACACCGGGGCAAATGAGCAGTTCTTC,CASSDTGANEQFF,TRBV2,NA,NA,TRBJ2-1
TGTGCCAGCAGCTTAGGGAGGGAGGGCAATCAGCCCCAGCATTTT,CASSLGREGNQPQHF,TRBV7-9,NA,NA,TRBJ1-5
TGCGCCAGCAGTGAGTCGGGGAGCCAAGAGACCCAGTACTTC,CASSESGSQETQYF,TRBV10-2,NA,NA,TRBJ2-5
TGCGCCAGCAGCCAAGTGCTTCAGGGTCCCCAGCATTTT,CASSQVLQGPQHF,TRBV4-1,NA,many,TRBJ1-5
TGTGCCAGCAGTTTAGCGGGAGAAGCCGGGGAGCTGTTTTTT,CASSLAGEAGELFF,TRBV28,TRBD2,many,TRBJ2-2
TGTGCCAGCAGGACCGGATCCTACAATGAGCAGTTCTTC,CASRTGSYNEQFF,TRBV12-3/TRBV12-4,NA,NA,TRBJ2-1
TGTGCCATCCGGGGACTTTACAATGAGCAGTTCTTC,CAIRGLYNEQFF,TRBV2,NA,many,TRBJ2-1